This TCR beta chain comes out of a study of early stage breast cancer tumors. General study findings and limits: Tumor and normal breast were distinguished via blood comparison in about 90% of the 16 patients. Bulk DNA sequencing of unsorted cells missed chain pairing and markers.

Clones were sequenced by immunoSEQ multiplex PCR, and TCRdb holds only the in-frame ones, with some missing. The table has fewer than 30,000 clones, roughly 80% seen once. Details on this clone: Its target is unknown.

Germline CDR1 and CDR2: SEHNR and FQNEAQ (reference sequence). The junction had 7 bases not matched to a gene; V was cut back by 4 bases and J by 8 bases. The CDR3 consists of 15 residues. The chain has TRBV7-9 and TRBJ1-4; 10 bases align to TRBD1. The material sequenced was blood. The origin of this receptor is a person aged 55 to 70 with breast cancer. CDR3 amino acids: CASSWSGTGDEKLFF. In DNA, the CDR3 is TGTGCCAGCAGCTGGTCCGGGACAGGGGACGAAAAACTGTTTTTT.